The present entry profiles one T cell receptor beta chain with its context. Germline V lookup: CDR1 LNHDA, CDR2 SQIVND (reference sequence). This CDR3 contains 13 residues. V lost 0 bases and J lost 8, with 10 bases in between. These data belong to a study of cytomegalovirus exposure and HLA in healthy donors. Method: immunoSEQ multiplex PCR; TCRdb's copy keeps in-frame clones and lacks some. The top ten hold 9% to 12% of the sample, which has about 160,000 clones, around nine tenths seen once. The TCR sequence derives from a woman aged 18-30 years in good health and CMV-seropositive. The rearrangement uses TRBV19 and TRBJ1-2; D gene ambiguous. Sequenced material: PBMCs. CDR3 bases: TGTGCCAGTAGTATAGAAGGCTCCAGGGGCTACACCTTC. As protein: CASSIEGSRGYTF. Complete variable domain (other parts from reference TRBV19 and TRBJ1-2): DGGITQSPKYLFRKEGQNVTLSCEQNLNHDAMYWYRQDPGQGLRLIYYSQIVNDFQKGDIAEGYSVSREKKESFPLTVTSAQKNPTAFYLCASSIEGSRGYTFGSGTRLTVV.